These 21 T cell receptor beta chains were sequenced from one sample in a study of blood T cell repertoires in COVID-19. TCRdb's table, derived via immunoSEQ multiplex PCR, lists solely in-frame clones and lacks some. The top ten clones hold roughly a fifth of a sample with roughly 100,000 clones, approximately 76% of them seen once. Specimen: peripheral blood. The receptors stem from a woman in her seventies with acute or convalescent COVID-19.

This chain links TRBV19 with TRBJ2-2, with 11 bases matching TRBD2. This CDR3 is 15 amino acids long. The germline V gene encodes CDR1 LNHDA and CDR2 SQIVND (reference sequence). V shed 6 bases and J 2 bases; nucleotides not matched to a gene: 2. The CDR3 DNA sequence: TGTGCCAGTAGGCTAGCGGGGGGTAACACCGGGGAGCTGTTTTTT. It is translated as CASRLAGGNTGELFF.

The rearrangement joins TRBV18 to TRBJ1-1, with D hard to call. The ends were cut back, 2 bases at V and 4 bases at J, with 11 bases in the middle. CDR1 and CDR2 (germline): KGHSH, LQKENI. CDR3 length: 14 amino acids. CDR3 sequence: CASSPVLGSTEAFF. CDR3 nucleotide sequence: TGTGCCAGCTCACCAGTTTTAGGGAGCACTGAAGCTTTCTTT.

CDR3 in amino acids: CASSLRQGTGELFF. CDR3 bases: TGTGCCAGCAGCCTCAGACAGGGCACCGGGGAGCTGTTTTTT. The chain recombines TRBV27 with TRBJ2-2; 7 nucleotides align to TRBD1. In germline, CDR1 is MNHEY, CDR2 SMNVEV (reference sequence). With V trimmed by 6 bases and J by 4 bases, 5 bases remained unmatched. This CDR3 spans 14 amino acids.

V is TRBV7-2 and J is TRBJ1-2, with TRBD1 identical over 7 bases. The V and J ends lost 5 bases and 3 bases, in that order; junction bases with no gene match: 9. CDR3 length equals 15 residues. The V gene's germline CDR1 is SGHTA and CDR2 FQGNSA. CDR3 residues: CASSQGGASYYGYTF. The CDR3 DNA reads TGTGCCAGCAGCCAAGGGGGCGCTTCTTACTATGGCTACACCTTC.

The chain couples TRBV7-8 to TRBJ1-1; D call uncertain. Germline values: CDR1 SGHVS, CDR2 FQNEAQ. The CDR3 consists of 12 residues. Deletions cut 5 bases from V and 3 bases from J, with 7 bases between. The CDR3 is CASSLQYTEAFF. In nucleotides, the CDR3 is TGTGCCAGCAGCCTTCAGTACACTGAAGCTTTCTTT. The full variable domain, rest sourced from reference TRBV7-8 and TRBJ1-1, is GAGVSQSPRYKVAKRGQDVALRCDPISGHVSLFWYQQALGQGPEFLTYFQNEAQLDKSGLPSDRFFAERPEGSVSTLKIQRTQQEDSAVYLCASSLQYTEAFFGQGTRLTVV.

The CDR3 nucleotides are TGTGCTAGTGGTTTGGGACAGGGTTCCTTCTACGAGCAGTACTTC. It specifies CASGLGQGSFYEQYF. The rearrangement links TRBV12-5 to TRBJ2-7, with 7 bases lining up with TRBD1. Germline CDR1 is LGHNT and CDR2 is FRNRAP. The CDR3 runs 15 residues. V shed 1 base, J shed 3 bases, and the junction held 6 bases outside the gene matches.

On this clone itself: Germline is not matched at one junction end, which may reflect a read error. The gene calls are TRBV15 and TRBJ1-4; D is ambiguous. The germline V gene encodes CDR1 LNHNV and CDR2 YYDKDF (reference sequence). The CDR3 sequence is 15 residues long. The CDR3 DNA reads as TGTGCCACCAGTAGAGCGGGGAATGGTCTGGAAAAACTGTTTTTT. Translated, it gives CATSRAGNGLEKLFF.

This clone was observed once. The rearrangement uses TRBV5-6 and TRBJ2-2, with 8 bases matching TRBD1. The ends lost 7 bases at V and 6 bases at J; junction bases unmatched: 8. This CDR3 has 14 amino acids. CDR1 and CDR2 from the germline V gene are SGHDT and YYEEEE. CDR3: CASGGRGLAGELFF. Here the CDR3 DNA reads TGTGCCAGCGGCGGCAGGGGGCTGGCCGGGGAGCTGTTTTTT.

The rearrangement links TRBV19 to TRBJ1-2, with 8 bases matching TRBD1. The CDR3 extends over 15 amino acids. Germline-derived CDR1 and CDR2 are LNHDA and SQIVND (reference sequence). V was pared by 3 bases and J by 5 bases, with 8 bases of the junction left unmatched. Written as DNA, the CDR3 is TGTGCCAGTAGTATCCCCGGACAGGGAGGATATGGCTACACCTTC. This translates into CASSIPGQGGYGYTF. The full variable domain, with the rest looked up from reference TRBV19 and TRBJ1-2, is DGGITQSPKYLFRKEGQNVTLSCEQNLNHDAMYWYRQDPGQGLRLIYYSQIVNDFQKGDIAEGYSVSREKKESFPLTVTSAQKNPTAFYLCASSIPGQGGYGYTFGSGTRLTVV.

Only a few counts were recorded for this clone. V is TRBV19 and J is TRBJ1-1; perhaps TRBD1 as D (6 bases). Germline V lookup: CDR1 LNHDA, CDR2 SQIVND (reference sequence). This CDR3 spans 15 amino acids. V lost 7 bases, J lost 0 bases, and 15 bases lay in between. Here the CDR3 DNA reads TGTGCCAGTACCCCCGTAGGACAGTTGAACACTGAAGCTTTCTTT. This translates into CASTPVGQLNTEAFF.

Regarding this clone: The sample has other DNA sequences that encode this CDR3 too. The J gene is TRBJ2-5, the V gene TRBV5-1; D is perhaps TRBD1 (6 bases). Germline assignment: CDR1 SGHRS and CDR2 YFSETQ. V shed 2 bases and J shed 1 base, with 6 bases lying between them. The CDR3 consists of 13 residues. The CDR3 nucleotides are TGCGCCAGCAGCTTAGGGGGCCAAGAGACCCAGTACTTC. It encodes CASSLGGQETQYF.

V usage is TRBV7-2 and J usage is TRBJ2-5; 14 bases fit TRBD2. CDR1 and CDR2 from the germline V gene are SGHTA and FQGNSA. CDR3 length equals 17 residues. V lost 5 bases and J lost 2; bases outside the gene matches: 7. The CDR3 bases are TGTGCCAGCAGCCCGACTAGCGGGGGGGCGGGACAAGAGACCCAGTACTTC. This sequence encodes CASSPTSGGAGQETQYF.

The V gene is TRBV11-2, the J gene TRBJ1-2, with 11 bases that match TRBD1. This CDR3 is built from 17 residues. V was pared by 1 base and J by 4 bases, with 8 bases of the junction left unmatched. Per germline, CDR1 SGHAT and CDR2 FQNNGV. CDR3 in DNA: TGTGCCAGCAGCTTAGGCGGACAGGGGGCGTCAATCTATGGCTACACCTTC. Amino acid sequence: CASSLGGQGASIYGYTF.

This clone appeared a few times. V gene TRBV6-6 combines with J gene TRBJ1-1; no clear D gene. V lost 8 bases to trimming and J lost 4 bases, with 20 bases between them. The CDR3 runs to 15 residues. The germline V gene encodes CDR1 MNHNY and CDR2 SVGAGI (reference sequence). CDR3 protein: CASAPRARGSTEAFF. CDR3 coding DNA: TGTGCCAGCGCCCCCCGGGCCCGGGGTAGCACTGAAGCTTTCTTT.

The CDR3 here is CASSSRVEKLFF. The CDR3 DNA sequence: TGTGCCAGCAGTTCAAGAGTTGAAAAACTGTTTTTT. The chain employs TRBV12-3 or TRBV12-4 and TRBJ1-4, with unresolved D. Trimming left V 4 bases short and J 7 bases short, with 7 bases between. This CDR3 spans 12 amino acids.

This clone was seen more than once but under ten times. The chain has TRBV6-4 and TRBJ2-1; the D gene is possibly TRBD2 (6 bases). Trimming took off 3 bases at V and 4 bases at J, with 13 bases between the two ends. Germline lookup yields CDR1 MRHNA and CDR2 SNTAGT. The CDR3 runs 15 residues. The CDR3 sequence: CASSDKTAGYNEQFF. The DNA of the CDR3 is TGTGCCAGCAGTGATAAAACGGCGGGATACAATGAGCAGTTCTTC.

The V gene is TRBV30, the J gene TRBJ1-3, with TRBD1 matching 7 bases. The germline gives CDR1 GTSNPN, CDR2 SVGIG (reference sequence). The junction had 11 bases not matched to a gene; V was cut back by 3 bases and J by 0 bases. The CDR3 is 17 residues long. CDR3 sequence reads: CAWSHGDRSSSGNTIYF. The DNA of the CDR3 is TGTGCCTGGAGCCATGGGGACAGAAGTTCCTCTGGAAACACCATATATTTT.

This CDR3 reads CATHSTFQETQYF. For the CDR3, the DNA is TGTGCCACCCATTCGACATTCCAAGAGACCCAGTACTTC. V and J are TRBV25-1 and TRBJ2-5; D remains unclear. Trimming removed 10 bases at V and 1 base at J, with 13 bases between. CDR3 size: 13 residues. CDR1 is MGHDK, CDR2 SYGVNS, per germline.

This chain links TRBV24-1 with TRBJ2-5; D is possibly TRBD1 (5 bases). CDR1 is KGHDR and CDR2 is SFDVKD in the germline V gene. V was cut by 2 bases and J by 2 bases, with 11 bases left in between. The CDR3 has 15 residues. The DNA of the CDR3 is TGTGCCACCAGTGATTCACTGACAGTTCAAGAGACCCAGTACTTC. As protein: CATSDSLTVQETQYF.

The chain recombines TRBV18 with TRBJ1-5, with 7 bases that match TRBD1. The CDR3 runs 15 residues. V lost 6 bases and J lost 7; bases outside the gene matches: 12. Germline CDR1 reads KGHSH; CDR2 reads LQKENI. CDR3 sequence (DNA): TGTGCCAGCTCTCACCAGGGACAGTGGGGGCAGCCCCAGCATTTT. Its translation: CASSHQGQWGQPQHF.

This chain links TRBV6-5 with TRBJ1-1; D unclear. Per germline, CDR1 MNHEY and CDR2 SVGAGI. This CDR3 spans 14 amino acids. Deletions cut 6 bases from V and 1 base from J, with 12 bases between. The CDR3 DNA reads as TGTGCCAGCAGACTCTCGGGGTCGAACACTGAAGCTTTCTTT. This codes for CASRLSGSNTEAFF.